The T cell receptor beta chain described here comes from a study of T cells in Graves' hyperthyroidism and ophthalmopathy. Overall study findings and caveats: The model made its ophthalmopathy prediction, and onset followed a median approximately six months later. Most clonotypes expanded in thyroid above 0.001 were likewise present in blood. A 13 V-J signature model discriminated ophthalmopathy versus stable hyperthyroidism.

This sample holds PBMCs from less than 11 ml fresh peripheral blood. The investigators amplified TCR beta CDR3 regions from RNA transcripts. RT-PCR in the first round (using the HTBI primer set) targeted the TCR CDR3. TCRdb re-analysed the multiplex PCR reads in MiXCR, keeping a single row per CDR3 protein. The profile covers some 270,000 distinct CDR3 sequences, with approximately 25% appearing a single time and roughly 32% taken by the ten largest. This clonotype has at least ten counts. What it recognizes is unknown. This TCR derives from a woman in her thirties or forties with Graves' ophthalmopathy. Material for sequencing was blood.

DNA for the CDR3: TGCAGTGCGTTAGCGGTAAGCTCCTACGAGCAGTACTTC. It yields the protein CSALAVSSYEQYF. This chain uses TRBV20-1 with TRBJ2-7, with D maybe TRBD2 (6 bases). The ends were cut back, 6 bases at V and 0 bases at J, with 12 bases in the middle. The CDR3 runs 13 residues. CDR1 and CDR2 (germline): DFQATT, SNEGSKA (reference sequence).